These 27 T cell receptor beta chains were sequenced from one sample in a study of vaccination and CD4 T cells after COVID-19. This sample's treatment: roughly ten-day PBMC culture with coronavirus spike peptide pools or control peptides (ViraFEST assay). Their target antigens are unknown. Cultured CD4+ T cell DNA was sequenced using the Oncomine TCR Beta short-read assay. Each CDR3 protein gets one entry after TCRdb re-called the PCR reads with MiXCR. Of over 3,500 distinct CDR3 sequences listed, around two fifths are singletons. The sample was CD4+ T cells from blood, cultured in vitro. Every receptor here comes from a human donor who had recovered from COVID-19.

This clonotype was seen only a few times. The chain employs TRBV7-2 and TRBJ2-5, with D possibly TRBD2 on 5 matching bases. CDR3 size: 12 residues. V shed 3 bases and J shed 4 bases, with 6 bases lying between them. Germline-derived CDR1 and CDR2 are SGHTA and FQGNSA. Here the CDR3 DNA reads TGTGCCAGCAGCTTCCGGGGAGAGACCCAGTACTTC. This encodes CASSFRGETQYF. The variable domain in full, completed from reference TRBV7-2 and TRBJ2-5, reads GAGVSQSPSNKVTEKGKDVELRCDPISGHTALYWYRQSLGQGLEFLIYFQGNSAPDKSGLPSDRFSAERTGGSVSTLTIQRTQQEDSAVYLCASSFRGETQYFGPGTRLLVL.

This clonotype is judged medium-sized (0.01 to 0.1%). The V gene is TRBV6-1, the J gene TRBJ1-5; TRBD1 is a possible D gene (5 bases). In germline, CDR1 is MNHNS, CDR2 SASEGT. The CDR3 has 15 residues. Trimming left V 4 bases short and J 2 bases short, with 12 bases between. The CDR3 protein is CASSARLGGNQPQHF. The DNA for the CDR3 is TGTGCCAGCAGTGCCCGGTTGGGGGGCAATCAGCCCCAGCATTTT.

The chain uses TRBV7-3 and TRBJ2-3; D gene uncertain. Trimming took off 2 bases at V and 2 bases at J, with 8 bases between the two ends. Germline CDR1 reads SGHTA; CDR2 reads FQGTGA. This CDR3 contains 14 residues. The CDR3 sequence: CASSLSGYTDTQYF. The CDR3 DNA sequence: TGTGCCAGCAGCTTATCTGGGTACACAGATACGCAGTATTTT.

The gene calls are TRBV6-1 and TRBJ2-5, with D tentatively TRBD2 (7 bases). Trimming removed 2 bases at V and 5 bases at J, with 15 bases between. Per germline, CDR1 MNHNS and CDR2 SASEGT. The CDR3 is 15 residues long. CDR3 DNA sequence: TGTGCCAGCAGTGAATTCCGGGGGCGGGGGGAGACCCAGTACTTC. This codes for CASSEFRGRGETQYF.

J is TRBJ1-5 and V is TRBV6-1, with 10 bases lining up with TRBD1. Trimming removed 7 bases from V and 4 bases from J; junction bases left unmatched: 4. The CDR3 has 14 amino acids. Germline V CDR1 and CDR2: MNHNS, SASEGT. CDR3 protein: CASTPGQGNQPQHF. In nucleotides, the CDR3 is TGTGCCAGCACTCCGGGACAGGGGAATCAGCCCCAGCATTTT.

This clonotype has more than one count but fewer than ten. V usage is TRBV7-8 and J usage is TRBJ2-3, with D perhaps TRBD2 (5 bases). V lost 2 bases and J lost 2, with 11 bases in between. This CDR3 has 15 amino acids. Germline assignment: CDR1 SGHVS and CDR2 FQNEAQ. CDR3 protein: CASSLSSGITDTQYF. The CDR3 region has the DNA TGTGCCAGCAGCTTATCGAGCGGCATCACAGATACGCAGTATTTT.

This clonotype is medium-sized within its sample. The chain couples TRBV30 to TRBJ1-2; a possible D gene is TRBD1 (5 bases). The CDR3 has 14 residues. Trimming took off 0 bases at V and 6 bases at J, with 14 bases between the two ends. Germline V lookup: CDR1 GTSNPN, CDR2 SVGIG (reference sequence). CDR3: CAWSVRDPLHGYTF. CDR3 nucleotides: TGTGCCTGGAGTGTTAGGGACCCCCTCCATGGCTACACCTTC.

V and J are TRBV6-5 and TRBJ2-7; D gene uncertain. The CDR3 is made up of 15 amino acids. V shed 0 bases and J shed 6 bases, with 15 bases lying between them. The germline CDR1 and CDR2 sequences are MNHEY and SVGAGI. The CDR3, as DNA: TGTGCCAGCAGTTACTCCTCCGTTAGTCGACTCGAGCAGTACTTC. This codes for CASSYSSVSRLEQYF.

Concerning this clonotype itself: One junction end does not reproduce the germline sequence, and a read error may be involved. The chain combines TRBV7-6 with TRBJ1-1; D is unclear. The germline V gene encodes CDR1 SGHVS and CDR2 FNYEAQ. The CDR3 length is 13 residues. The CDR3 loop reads CASSLAPNTEAFF. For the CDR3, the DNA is TGTGCTAGCAGCTTAGCCCCGAACACTGAAGCTTTCTTT.

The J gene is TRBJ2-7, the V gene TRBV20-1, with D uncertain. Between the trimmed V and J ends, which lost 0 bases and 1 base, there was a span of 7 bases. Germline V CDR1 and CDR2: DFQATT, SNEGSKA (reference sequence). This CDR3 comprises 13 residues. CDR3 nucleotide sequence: TGCAGTGCTAGAGATTACCGGTCCTACGAGCAGTACTTC. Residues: CSARDYRSYEQYF.

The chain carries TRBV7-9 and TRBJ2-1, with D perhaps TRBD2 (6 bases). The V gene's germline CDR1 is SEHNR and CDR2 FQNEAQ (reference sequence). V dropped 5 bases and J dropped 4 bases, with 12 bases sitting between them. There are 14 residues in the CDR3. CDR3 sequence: CASSAPGLYNEQFF. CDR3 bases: TGTGCCAGCAGCGCCCCGGGACTTTACAATGAGCAGTTCTTC.

Written as DNA, the CDR3 is TGTGCCAGCAGCTTAGACAGGGGTCAGCCCCAGCATTTT. This translates into CASSLDRGQPQHF. This rearrangement joins TRBV7-9 to TRBJ1-5; 7 bases fit TRBD1. The CDR3 length is 13 residues. V gave up 1 base and J gave up 6 bases; unmatched junction bases: 0. Germline V gene data show CDR1 as SEHNR and CDR2 as FQNEAQ (reference sequence).

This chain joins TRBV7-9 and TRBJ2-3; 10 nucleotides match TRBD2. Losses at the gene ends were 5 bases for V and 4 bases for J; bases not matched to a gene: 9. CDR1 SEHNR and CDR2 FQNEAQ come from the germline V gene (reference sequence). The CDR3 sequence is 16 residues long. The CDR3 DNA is TGTGCCAGCAGCGTGGGGGTAGCGGGGGGTGCAGATACGCAGTATTTT. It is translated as CASSVGVAGGADTQYF. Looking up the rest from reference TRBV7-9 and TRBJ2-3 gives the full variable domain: DTGVSQNPRHKITKRGQNVTFRCDPISEHNRLYWYRQTLGQGPEFLTYFQNEAQLEKSRLLSDRFSAERPKGSFSTLEIQRTEQGDSAMYLCASSVGVAGGADTQYFGPGTRLTVL.

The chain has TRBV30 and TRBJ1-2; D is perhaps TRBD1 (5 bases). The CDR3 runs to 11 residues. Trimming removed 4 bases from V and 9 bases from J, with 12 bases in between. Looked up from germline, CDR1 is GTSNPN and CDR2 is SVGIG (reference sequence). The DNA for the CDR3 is TGTGCCTGGACCTGGGGGGGGAGCTACACCTTC. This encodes CAWTWGGSYTF.

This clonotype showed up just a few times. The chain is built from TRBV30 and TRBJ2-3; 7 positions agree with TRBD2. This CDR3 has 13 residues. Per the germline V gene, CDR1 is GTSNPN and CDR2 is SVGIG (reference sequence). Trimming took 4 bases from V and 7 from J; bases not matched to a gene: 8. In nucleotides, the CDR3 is TGTGCCTGGATTCTATGGGGGGGACATACGCAGTATTTT. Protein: CAWILWGGHTQYF.

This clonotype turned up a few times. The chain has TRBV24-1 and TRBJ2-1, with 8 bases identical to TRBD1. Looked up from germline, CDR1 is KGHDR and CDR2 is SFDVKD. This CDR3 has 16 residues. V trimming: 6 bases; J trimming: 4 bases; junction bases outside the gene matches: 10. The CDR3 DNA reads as TGTGCCACCAGTCCGGGACAGGCCAGCGGGTACAATGAGCAGTTCTTC. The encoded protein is CATSPGQASGYNEQFF.

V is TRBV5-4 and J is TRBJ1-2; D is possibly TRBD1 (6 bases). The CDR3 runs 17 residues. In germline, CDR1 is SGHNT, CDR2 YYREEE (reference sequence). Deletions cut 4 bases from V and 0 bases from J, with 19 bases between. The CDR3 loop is CASSPRQDGPANYGYTF. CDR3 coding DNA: TGTGCCAGCAGCCCGCGACAGGACGGACCGGCTAACTATGGCTACACCTTC.

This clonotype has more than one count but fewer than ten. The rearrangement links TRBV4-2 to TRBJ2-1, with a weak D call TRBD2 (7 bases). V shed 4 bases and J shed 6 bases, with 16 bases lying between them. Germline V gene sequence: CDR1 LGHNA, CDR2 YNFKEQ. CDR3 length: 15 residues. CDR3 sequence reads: CASSPDGGGANEQFF. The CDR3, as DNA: TGTGCCAGCAGCCCTGATGGAGGGGGGGCCAATGAGCAGTTCTTC.

This chain's CDR3 is CSAPISGIETQYF. The CDR3 DNA reads TGCAGTGCTCCGATTAGCGGGATAGAGACCCAGTACTTC. The chain joins TRBV20-1 to TRBJ2-5; the match to TRBD2 covers 8 bases. V was clipped by 5 bases and J by 4 bases; unmatched bases: 6. The length of the CDR3 is 13 residues. The germline gives CDR1 DFQATT, CDR2 SNEGSKA (reference sequence).

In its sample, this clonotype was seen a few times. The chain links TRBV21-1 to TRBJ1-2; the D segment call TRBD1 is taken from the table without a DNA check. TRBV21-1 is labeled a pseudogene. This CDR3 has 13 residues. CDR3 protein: CASSKRTGYGYTF. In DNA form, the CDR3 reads TGTGCCAGCAGCAAACGGACAGGCTATGGCTACACCTTC.

CDR3 region: CSASQYPYRGLSNQPQHF. As DNA, the CDR3 is TGCAGTGCTAGTCAGTATCCGTACAGGGGTCTTAGCAATCAGCCCCAGCATTTT. The V call is TRBV20-1, the J call TRBJ1-5; 7 bases map to TRBD1. Germline V gene data show CDR1 as DFQATT and CDR2 as SNEGSKA (reference sequence). The CDR3 contains 18 residues. With V trimmed by 3 bases and J by 0 bases, 14 bases remained unmatched.

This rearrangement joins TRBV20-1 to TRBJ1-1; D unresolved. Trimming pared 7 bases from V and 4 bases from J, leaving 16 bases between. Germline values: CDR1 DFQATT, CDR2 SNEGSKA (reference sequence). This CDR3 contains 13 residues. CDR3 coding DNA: TGCAGTGTATTGGTGACTTTGGGCACTGAAGCTTTCTTT. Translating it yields CSVLVTLGTEAFF.

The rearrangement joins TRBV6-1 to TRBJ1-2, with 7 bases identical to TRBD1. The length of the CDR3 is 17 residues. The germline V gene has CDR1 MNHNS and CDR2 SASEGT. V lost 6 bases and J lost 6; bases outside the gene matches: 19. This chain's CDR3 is CASSLGFMTGQGDGYTF. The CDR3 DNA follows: TGTGCCAGCAGCCTCGGATTTATGACAGGGCAGGGAGATGGCTACACCTTC.

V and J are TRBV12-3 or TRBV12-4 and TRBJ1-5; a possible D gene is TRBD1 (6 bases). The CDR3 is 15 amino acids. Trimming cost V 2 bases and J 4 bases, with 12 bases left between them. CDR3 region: CASSLQDRANQPQHF. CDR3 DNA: TGTGCCAGCAGTTTACAGGACAGAGCTAATCAGCCCCAGCATTTT.

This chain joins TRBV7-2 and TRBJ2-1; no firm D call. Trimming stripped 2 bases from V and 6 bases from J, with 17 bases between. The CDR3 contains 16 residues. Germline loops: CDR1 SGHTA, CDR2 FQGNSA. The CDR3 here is CASSLLGVSTANEQFF. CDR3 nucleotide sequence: TGTGCCAGCAGCTTATTAGGCGTCTCCACTGCCAATGAGCAGTTCTTC.

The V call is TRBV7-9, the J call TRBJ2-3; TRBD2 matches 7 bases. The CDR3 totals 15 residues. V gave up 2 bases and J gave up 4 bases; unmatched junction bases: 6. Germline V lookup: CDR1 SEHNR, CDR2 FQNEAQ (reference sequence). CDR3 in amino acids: CASSLSRLAADTQYF. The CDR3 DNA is TGTGCCAGCAGCTTATCCCGACTAGCCGCAGATACGCAGTATTTT.

The CDR3 coding sequence is TGTGCCAGCAGCCCGCCCCCGGGGGCCTTAAATGAGCAGTTCTTC. Protein product: CASSPPPGALNEQFF. The V call is TRBV5-4, the J call TRBJ2-1; D might be TRBD1 or TRBD2, each matching 6 bases. Looked up from germline, CDR1 is SGHNT and CDR2 is YYREEE (reference sequence). CDR3 length: 15 amino acids. V lost 4 bases and J 7 bases, leaving 18 bases between the germline ends.